This T cell receptor (beta chain) originates from a study of cytomegalovirus exposure and HLA in healthy donors. The CDR3 runs to 15 residues. Germline values: CDR1 SEHNR, CDR2 FQNEAQ (reference sequence). V shed 5 bases and J shed 0 bases, with 10 bases lying between them. 60 Vbeta and 13 Jbeta primers were used in PCR. Libraries were prepared by immunoSEQ multiplex PCR; TCRdb keeps only in-frame clonotypes and omits some of them. Of a few hundred thousand clones listed, 65% to 75% are singletons. The chain is built from TRBV7-9 and TRBJ2-2; D might be TRBD2 (5 bases). The source is a woman in her twenties or thirties in good health and CMV-seronegative. Sequences were obtained from PBMCs. The CDR3 here is CASSPPLANTGELFF. In DNA form, the CDR3 reads TGTGCCAGCAGCCCTCCACTAGCGAACACCGGGGAGCTGTTTTTT.